This T cell receptor beta chain originates from a study of shared clonotypes between healthy human individuals. Broader study findings: Richness estimates generally favored naive over memory subsets.

Profiled with immunoSEQ multiplex PCR; TCRdb holds only in-frame clones, not every one. This sample yields about 2 million clones, of which 85% to 95% are seen a single time; 0.13% belongs to the top ten. Worth noting for this clone: Its matching antigen is unknown.

Between the trimmed V and J ends, which lost 5 bases and 9 bases, there was a span of 11 bases. The length of the CDR3 is 12 residues. Germline V gene data show CDR1 as SGHTA and CDR2 as FQGNSA. The study drew its donors from healthy HIV-negative adults without recent acute infections or vaccinations. This receptor was taken from a man aged 18 to 30 in good health. The rearrangement links TRBV7-2 to TRBJ1-3; tentatively, D is TRBD1 (5 bases). Material for sequencing was naive CD4+ T cells sorted from blood. Specified subset: CD45RA+ positively selected. This CDR3 reads CASSLGEGTIYF. The DNA of the CDR3 is TGTGCCAGCAGCCTAGGGGAGGGCACCATATATTTT. Using reference TRBV7-2 and TRBJ1-3 for the parts outside the CDR3, the full variable domain is GAGVSQSPSNKVTEKGKDVELRCDPISGHTALYWYRQSLGQGLEFLIYFQGNSAPDKSGLPSDRFSAERTGGSVSTLTIQRTQQEDSAVYLCASSLGEGTIYFGEGSWLTVV.